The following is a T cell receptor beta chain sequence with its context. The antigen remains undetermined. This PCR relied on a set of 60 Vbeta primers and 13 Jbeta primers. Data came from immunoSEQ multiplex PCR; TCRdb stores just in-frame clones and leaves some out. The sample shows around 160,000 clones, 60% to 85% of them seen only once. This CDR3 spans 16 amino acids. Germline loops: CDR1 SNHLY, CDR2 FYNNEI. Trimming left V 4 bases short and J 2 bases short, with 16 bases between. The sample belongs to a study of cytomegalovirus exposure and HLA in healthy donors. Whole-study findings and limits: Associated with cytomegalovirus, according to the listing, were approximately 160 TCR beta chains.

The receptor was derived from a male donor in good health and CMV-seropositive. The sequenced sample consisted of PBMCs. V gene TRBV2 combines with J gene TRBJ2-3; unclear D gene. CDR3 in amino acids: CASSVGFPKITDTQYF. As DNA, the CDR3 is TGTGCCAGCAGTGTTGGCTTCCCAAAAATCACAGATACGCAGTATTTT.